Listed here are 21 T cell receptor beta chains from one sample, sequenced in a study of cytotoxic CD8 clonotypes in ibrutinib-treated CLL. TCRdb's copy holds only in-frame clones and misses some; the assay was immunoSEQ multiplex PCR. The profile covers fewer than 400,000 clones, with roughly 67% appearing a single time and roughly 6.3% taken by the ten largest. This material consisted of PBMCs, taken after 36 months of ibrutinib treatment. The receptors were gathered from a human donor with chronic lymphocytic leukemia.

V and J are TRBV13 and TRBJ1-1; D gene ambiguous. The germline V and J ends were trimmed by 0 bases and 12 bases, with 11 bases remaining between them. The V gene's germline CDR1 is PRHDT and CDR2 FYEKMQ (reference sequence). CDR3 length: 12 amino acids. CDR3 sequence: CASSLGPGSTFF. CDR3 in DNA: TGTGCCAGCAGCTTAGGCCCGGGATCGACTTTCTTT.

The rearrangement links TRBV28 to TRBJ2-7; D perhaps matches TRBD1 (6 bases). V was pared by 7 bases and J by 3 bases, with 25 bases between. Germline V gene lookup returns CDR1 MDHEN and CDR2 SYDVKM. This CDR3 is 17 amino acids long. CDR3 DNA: TGTGCCAGCACCACCCCCCTGGGGGACACACACGACTACGAGCAGTACTTC. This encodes CASTTPLGDTHDYEQYF.

CDR3 sequence reads: CASSILAWADSGEQYF. Here the CDR3 DNA reads TGTGCCAGTAGTATTCTTGCGTGGGCTGACTCCGGGGAGCAGTACTTC. This chain joins TRBV19 and TRBJ2-7; no clear D. CDR3 size: 16 residues. The V end was cut by 3 bases, the J end by 7 bases, with 22 bases between. Germline V gene lookup returns CDR1 LNHDA and CDR2 SQIVND (reference sequence).

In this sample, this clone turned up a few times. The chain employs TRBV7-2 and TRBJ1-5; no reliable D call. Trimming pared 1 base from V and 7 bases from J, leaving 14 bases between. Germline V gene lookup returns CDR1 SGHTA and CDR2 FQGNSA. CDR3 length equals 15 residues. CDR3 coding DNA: TGTGCCAGCAGCTTAGTGATGTCCTTGGGGCAGCCCCAGCATTTT. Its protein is CASSLVMSLGQPQHF.

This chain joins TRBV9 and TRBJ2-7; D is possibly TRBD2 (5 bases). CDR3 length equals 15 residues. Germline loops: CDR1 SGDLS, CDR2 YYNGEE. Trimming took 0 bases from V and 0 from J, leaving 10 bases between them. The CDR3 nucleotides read TGTGCCAGCAGCGTAGGAGTCGGGGACTCCTACGAGCAGTACTTC. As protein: CASSVGVGDSYEQYF.

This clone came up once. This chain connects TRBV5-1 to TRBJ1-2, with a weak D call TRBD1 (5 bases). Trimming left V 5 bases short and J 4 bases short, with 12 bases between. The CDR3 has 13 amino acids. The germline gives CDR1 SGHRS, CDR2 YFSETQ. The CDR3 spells CASRRGTGYGYTF. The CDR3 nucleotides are TGCGCCAGCAGAAGAGGGACGGGCTATGGCTACACCTTC.

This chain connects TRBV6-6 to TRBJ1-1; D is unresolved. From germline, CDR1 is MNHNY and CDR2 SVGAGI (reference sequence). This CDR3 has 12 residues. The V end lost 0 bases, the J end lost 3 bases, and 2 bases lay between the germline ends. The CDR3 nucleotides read TGTGCCAGCAGTTACTCGGACACTGAAGCTTTCTTT. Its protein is CASSYSDTEAFF.

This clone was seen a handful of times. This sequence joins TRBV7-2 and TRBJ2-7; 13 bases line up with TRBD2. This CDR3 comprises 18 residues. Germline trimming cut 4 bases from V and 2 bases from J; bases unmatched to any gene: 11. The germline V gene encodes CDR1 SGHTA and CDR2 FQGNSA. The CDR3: CASSYGLAGANLPYEQYF. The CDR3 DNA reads TGTGCCAGCAGCTACGGACTAGCGGGGGCAAACTTACCCTACGAGCAGTACTTC.

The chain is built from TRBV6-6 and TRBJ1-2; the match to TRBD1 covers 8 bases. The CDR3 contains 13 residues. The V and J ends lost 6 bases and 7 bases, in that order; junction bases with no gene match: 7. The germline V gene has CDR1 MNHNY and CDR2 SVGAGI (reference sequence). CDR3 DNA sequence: TGTGCCAGCAGGTCGGACAGGGAGAGTGGCTACACCTTC. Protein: CASRSDRESGYTF.

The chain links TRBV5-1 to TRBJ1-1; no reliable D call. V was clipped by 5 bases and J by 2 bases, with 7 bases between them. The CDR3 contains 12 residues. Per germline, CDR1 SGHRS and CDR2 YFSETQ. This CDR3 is CASRRINTEAFF. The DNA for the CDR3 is TGCGCCAGCAGGAGAATCAACACTGAAGCTTTCTTT.

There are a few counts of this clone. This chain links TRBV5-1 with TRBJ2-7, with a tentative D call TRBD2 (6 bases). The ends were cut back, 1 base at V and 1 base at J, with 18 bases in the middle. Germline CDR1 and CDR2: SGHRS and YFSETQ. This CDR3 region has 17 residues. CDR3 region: CASSLNAGTGPSYEQYF. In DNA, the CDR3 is TGCGCCAGCAGCTTGAATGCGGGGACTGGGCCGTCCTACGAGCAGTACTTC.

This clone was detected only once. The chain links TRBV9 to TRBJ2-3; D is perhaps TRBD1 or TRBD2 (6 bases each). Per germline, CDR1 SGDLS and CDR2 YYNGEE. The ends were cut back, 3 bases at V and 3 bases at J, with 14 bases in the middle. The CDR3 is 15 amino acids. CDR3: CASSARGVETDTQYF. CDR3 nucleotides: TGTGCCAGCAGCGCAAGGGGGGTTGAGACAGATACGCAGTATTTT.

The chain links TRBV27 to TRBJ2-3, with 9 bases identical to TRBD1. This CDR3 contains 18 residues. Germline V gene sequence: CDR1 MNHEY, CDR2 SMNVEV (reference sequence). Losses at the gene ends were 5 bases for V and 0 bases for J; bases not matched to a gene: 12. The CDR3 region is CASSQQGAILFSTDTQYF. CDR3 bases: TGTGCCAGCAGTCAACAGGGGGCGATCCTATTTAGCACAGATACGCAGTATTTT.

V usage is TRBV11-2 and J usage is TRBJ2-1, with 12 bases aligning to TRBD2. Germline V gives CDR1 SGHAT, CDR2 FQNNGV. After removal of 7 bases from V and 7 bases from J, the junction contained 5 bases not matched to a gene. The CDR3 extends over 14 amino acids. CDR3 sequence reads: CASTWTSGANEQFF. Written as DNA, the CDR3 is TGTGCCAGCACATGGACTAGCGGGGCTAATGAGCAGTTCTTC.

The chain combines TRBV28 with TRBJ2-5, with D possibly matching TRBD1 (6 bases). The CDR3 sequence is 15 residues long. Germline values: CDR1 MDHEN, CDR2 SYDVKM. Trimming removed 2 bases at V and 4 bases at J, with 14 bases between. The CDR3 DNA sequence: TGTGCCAGCAGTTTAAGGGGGATTGCAGCAGAGACCCAGTACTTC. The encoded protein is CASSLRGIAAETQYF.

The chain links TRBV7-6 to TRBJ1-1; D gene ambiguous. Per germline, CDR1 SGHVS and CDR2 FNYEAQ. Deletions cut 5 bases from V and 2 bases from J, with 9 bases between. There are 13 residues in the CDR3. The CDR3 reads CASSLTHNTEAFF. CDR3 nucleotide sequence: TGTGCCAGCAGCCTGACACATAACACTGAAGCTTTCTTT.

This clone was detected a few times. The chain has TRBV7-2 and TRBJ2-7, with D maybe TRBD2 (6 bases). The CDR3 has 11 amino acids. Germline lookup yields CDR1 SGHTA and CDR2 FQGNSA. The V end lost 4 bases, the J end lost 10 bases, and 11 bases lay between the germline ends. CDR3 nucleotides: TGTGCCAGCAGCTCGCCGGGACTTCAGTACTTC. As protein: CASSSPGLQYF.

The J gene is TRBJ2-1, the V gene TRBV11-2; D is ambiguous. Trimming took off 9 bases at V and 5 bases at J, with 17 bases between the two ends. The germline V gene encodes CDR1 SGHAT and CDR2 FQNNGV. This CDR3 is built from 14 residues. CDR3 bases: TGTGCCAGTCGGGCCTACGGTACCAACAATGAGCAGTTCTTC. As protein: CASRAYGTNNEQFF.

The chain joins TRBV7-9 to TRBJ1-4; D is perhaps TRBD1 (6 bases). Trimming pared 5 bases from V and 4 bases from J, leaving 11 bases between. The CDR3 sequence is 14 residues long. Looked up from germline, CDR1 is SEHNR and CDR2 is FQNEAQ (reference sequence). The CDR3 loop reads CASSRTGSNEKLFF. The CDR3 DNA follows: TGTGCCAGCAGCCGAACAGGGAGTAATGAAAAACTGTTTTTT.

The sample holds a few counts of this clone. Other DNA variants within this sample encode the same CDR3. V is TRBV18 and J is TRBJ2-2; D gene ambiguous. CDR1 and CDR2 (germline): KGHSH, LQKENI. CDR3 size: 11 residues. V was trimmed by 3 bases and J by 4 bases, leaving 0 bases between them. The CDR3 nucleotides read TGTGCCAGCTCACCCACCGGGGAGCTGTTTTTT. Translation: CASSPTGELFF.

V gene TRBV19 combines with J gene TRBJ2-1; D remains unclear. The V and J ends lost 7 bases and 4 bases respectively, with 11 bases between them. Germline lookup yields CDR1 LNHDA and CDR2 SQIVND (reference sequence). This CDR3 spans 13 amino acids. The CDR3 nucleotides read TGTGCCAGTATCGGGCAGTTTTACAATGAGCAGTTCTTC. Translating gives CASIGQFYNEQFF.